The 11 T cell receptor beta chains below come from one sample, sequenced in a study of blood T cells in healthy people across ages. A second PCR, run for roughly 6 to 11 cycles, used a sample-barcoded 5' primer plus a J-beta primer mix. From the 5' RACE reads, TCRdb called clonotypes with MiXCR, one entry per CDR3 protein. The sample shows 1.5 million to 2 million distinct CDR3 sequences, roughly 43% of them seen only once. The specimen was blood. These receptors originate from a human donor in good health.

Turning to this clonotype: The junction departs from the called germline gene at one end, perhaps through a read error. The V gene is TRBV7-2, the J gene TRBJ1-5; 8 nucleotides match TRBD1. The CDR3 has 15 amino acids. Per the germline V gene, CDR1 is SGHTA and CDR2 is FQGNSA. The CDR3 nucleotides read TGTGCCAGCAGCCTAGCAGGGGGCGCAGGTCAGCCCCGGCATTTT. Protein sequence: CASSLAGGAGQPRHF.

This clonotype was found a few times. V and J are TRBV7-2 and TRBJ2-3; D could derive from TRBD1 or TRBD2 (6 bases each). Trimming removed 5 bases from V and 2 bases from J, with 14 bases in between. Germline assignment: CDR1 SGHTA and CDR2 FQGNSA. The CDR3 is 15 residues long. CDR3 loop: CASSAVGGPTDTQYF. CDR3 DNA sequence: TGTGCCAGCAGCGCCGTAGGGGGGCCCACAGATACGCAGTATTTT.

The chain is built from TRBV15 and TRBJ1-5, with TRBD1 identical over 9 bases. Per the germline V gene, CDR1 is LNHNV and CDR2 is YYDKDF (reference sequence). CDR3 length: 18 residues. Losses at the gene ends were 0 bases for V and 3 bases for J; bases not matched to a gene: 9. The CDR3 spells CATSRDLRDRAVNQPQHF. The DNA for the CDR3 is TGTGCCACCAGCAGAGACCTAAGGGACAGGGCCGTCAATCAGCCCCAGCATTTT.

This clonotype was seen only a few times. The V gene is TRBV12-3 or TRBV12-4, the J gene TRBJ1-2; no clear D gene. The CDR3 is 14 amino acids. Between the trimmed V and J ends, which lost 1 base and 3 bases, there was a span of 9 bases. CDR3 sequence reads: CASSLVPFHYGYTF. In DNA form, the CDR3 reads TGTGCCAGCAGTTTAGTTCCATTCCACTATGGCTACACCTTC.

This clonotype was observed a handful of times. The V gene is TRBV24-1, the J gene TRBJ2-4; perhaps TRBD1 as D (6 bases). The DNA end is a closer match to TRBJ2-7, so the J assignment may be wrong. The CDR3 runs 14 residues. Germline V gene lookup returns CDR1 KGHDR and CDR2 SFDVKD. The DNA of the CDR3 is TGTGCCACCAGTGATCCAAAAGGGGGATACGAGCAGTACTTC. Residues: CATSDPKGGYEQYF.

This chain uses TRBV4-3 with TRBJ2-2; 9 nucleotides align to TRBD2. Germline-derived CDR1 and CDR2 are LGHNA and YSLEER. The CDR3 has 16 amino acids. V shed 0 bases and J 7 bases; nucleotides not matched to a gene: 6. The CDR3 region is CASSQDSAGGRGELFF. The CDR3 DNA sequence: TGCGCCAGCAGCCAAGACTCAGCGGGGGGCCGCGGGGAGCTGTTTTTT.

The V gene is TRBV4-3, the J gene TRBJ2-1; 8 bases fit TRBD2. Unmatched junction bases numbered 11, after V lost 1 base and J lost 0 bases. Germline loops: CDR1 LGHNA, CDR2 YSLEER. The CDR3 covers 19 residues. In nucleotides, the CDR3 is TGCGCCAGCAGCCAAGGCTCAGCGGGGGCCCCCAGCTCCTACAATGAGCAGTTCTTC. Its translation is CASSQGSAGAPSSYNEQFF.

This clonotype showed up just a few times. The gene calls are TRBV20-1 and TRBJ1-2; TRBD1 matches 10 bases. Germline CDR1 reads DFQATT; CDR2 reads SNEGSKA (reference sequence). The CDR3 spans 16 residues. With 5 bases clipped from V and 1 base from J, the junction kept 10 bases outside the gene matches. The CDR3 bases are TGCAGTGCTGGAGGACAGGGGGATGGCAGTAACTATGGCTACACCTTC. The encoded protein is CSAGGQGDGSNYGYTF.

The chain uses TRBV6-1 and TRBJ2-1; D not certain. V was trimmed by 2 bases and J by 6 bases, leaving 14 bases between them. The CDR3 has 15 residues. Germline lookup yields CDR1 MNHNS and CDR2 SASEGT. The CDR3 DNA follows: TGTGCCAGCAGTGAAAAGGCTGACGGAGTCAATGAGCAGTTCTTC. Translation: CASSEKADGVNEQFF.

This clonotype was detected only a few times. The junction shows a germline mismatch at one end, possibly a read error. The J gene is TRBJ2-5, the V gene TRBV7-7, with D possibly TRBD2 on 6 matching bases. CDR1 is SSHAT and CDR2 is FNYEAQ in the germline V gene (reference sequence). The CDR3 covers 15 residues. The CDR3 nucleotides are TGTGCTAGCAGCCCCCTGGGGACTCAGCAAGAGACCCAGTACTTC. Residues: CASSPLGTQQETQYF.

This clonotype was picked up a small number of times. At one end the junction does not follow the germline gene, possibly because of a read error. The chain joins TRBV20-1 to TRBJ1-1; the D is unclear. Germline CDR1 and CDR2: DFQATT and SNEGSKA (reference sequence). This CDR3 spans 14 amino acids. The CDR3 region is CSARPMSGNAEAFF. CDR3 DNA: TGCAGTGCTAGGCCTATGAGTGGGAACGCTGAAGCTTTCTTT.